This T cell receptor (beta chain) was observed in a study of neurological immune-mediated disorders. General study findings and limits: The most TCR clonal expansion was seen in HTLV-1-associated myelopathy, and the least was seen in multiple sclerosis, which fell below healthy controls.

The CDR3 runs to 15 residues. The ends were cut back, 1 base at V and 2 bases at J, with 11 bases in the middle. The V gene's germline CDR1 is SGHRS and CDR2 YFSETQ. The sorted libraries took some 1.1 million CD4+ or CD8+ T cells. This clonotype was detected ten times or more. Its antigen is unidentified. With 10-nucleotide random UMIs, 5'RACE was used to make the cDNA. A single run covered 15-18 subjects with over 190 million TCR-beta sequences. TCRdb re-analysed the 5' RACE reads in MiXCR, keeping a single row per CDR3 protein. This sample has tens of thousands of distinct CDR3 sequences, with approximately 5.2% found just once.

The material sequenced was CD4+ T cells from blood. This rearrangement joins TRBV5-1 to TRBJ2-3; D is uncertain. This receptor was identified in a woman aged 50 to 60 in good health. The CDR3 region is CASSLQGRTTDTQYF. Written as DNA, the CDR3 is TGCGCCAGCAGCTTGCAAGGAAGGACCACAGATACGCAGTATTTT.